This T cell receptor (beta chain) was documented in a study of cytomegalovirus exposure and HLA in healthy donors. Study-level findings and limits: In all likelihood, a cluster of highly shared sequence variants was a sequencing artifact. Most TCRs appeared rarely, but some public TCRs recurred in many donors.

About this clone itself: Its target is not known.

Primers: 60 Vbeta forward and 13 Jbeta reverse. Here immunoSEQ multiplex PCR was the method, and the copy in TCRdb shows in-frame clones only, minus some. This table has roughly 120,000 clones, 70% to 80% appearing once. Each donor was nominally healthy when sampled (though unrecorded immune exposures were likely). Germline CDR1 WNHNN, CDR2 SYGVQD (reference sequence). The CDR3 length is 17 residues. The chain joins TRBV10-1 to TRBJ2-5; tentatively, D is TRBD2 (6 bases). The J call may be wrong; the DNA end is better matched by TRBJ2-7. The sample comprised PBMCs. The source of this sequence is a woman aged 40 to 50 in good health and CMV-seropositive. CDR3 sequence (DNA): TGCGCCAGCAGCCAAAGACGTCTGCGGGACGGCTGGTACGAGCAGTACTTC. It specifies CASSQRRLRDGWYEQYF.